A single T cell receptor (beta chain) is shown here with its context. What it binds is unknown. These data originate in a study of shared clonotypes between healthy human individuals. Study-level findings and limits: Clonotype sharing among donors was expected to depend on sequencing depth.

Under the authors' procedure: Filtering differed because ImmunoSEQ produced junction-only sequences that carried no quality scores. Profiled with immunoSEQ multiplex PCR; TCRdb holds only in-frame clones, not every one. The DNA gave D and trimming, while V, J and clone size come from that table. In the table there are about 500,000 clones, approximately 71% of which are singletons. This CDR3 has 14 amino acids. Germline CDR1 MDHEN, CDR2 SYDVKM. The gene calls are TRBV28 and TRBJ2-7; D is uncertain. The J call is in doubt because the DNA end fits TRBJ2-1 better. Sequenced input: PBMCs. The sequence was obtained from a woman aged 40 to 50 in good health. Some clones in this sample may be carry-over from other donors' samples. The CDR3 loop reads CASRSRPDRYEQFF. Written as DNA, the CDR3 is TGTGCCAGCAGATCCCGCCCTGATCGGTACGAGCAGTTCTTC.